The rows below give T cell receptor beta chains drawn from one sample of a study of neoadjuvant anti-PD-1 for oral cavity cancer. Here immunoSEQ multiplex PCR was the method, and the copy in TCRdb shows in-frame clones only, minus some. The sample consists of about 32,000 clones, 80% of them appearing once. The specimen comprised PBMCs, sampled after nivolumab (anti-PD-1) treatment. These receptors were taken from a person aged 35-79 years with oral cavity squamous cell carcinoma. CDR3s leave out the opening cysteine and the closing phenylalanine or tryptophan. The order of the fields is D gene, J gene, V gene, clone size, CDR3 protein. A D gene is named only where the DNA matches it firmly. Size is stated for part of the rows, as once, few or many counts, or as a class when the clone is expanded.

D gene: NA
J gene: TRBJ1-4
V gene: TRBV19
clone size: once
CDR3 protein: ASSIGTATNEKLF

D gene: NA
J gene: TRBJ2-6
V gene: TRBV27
clone size: once
CDR3 protein: ASSLRSSGANVLT

D gene: TRBD1
J gene: TRBJ2-5
V gene: TRBV19
clone size: NA
CDR3 protein: ATGTGTDFLETQY

D gene: TRBD2
J gene: TRBJ2-1
V gene: TRBV4-1
clone size: NA
CDR3 protein: ASSQGVLAGGYNEQF

D gene: TRBD1
J gene: TRBJ2-5
V gene: TRBV5-8
clone size: NA
CDR3 protein: ASSLLQGAQGETQY

D gene: NA
J gene: TRBJ2-3
V gene: TRBV27
clone size: NA
CDR3 protein: ASKGRARRTDTQY

D gene: NA
J gene: TRBJ2-1
V gene: TRBV10-3
clone size: NA
CDR3 protein: ATRQGRGNEQF

D gene: NA
J gene: TRBJ1-5
V gene: TRBV19
clone size: NA
CDR3 protein: ASSIEGSNQPQH

D gene: TRBD1
J gene: TRBJ2-5
V gene: TRBV6-5
clone size: NA
CDR3 protein: ASSSGTGWETQY

D gene: TRBD2
J gene: TRBJ2-1
V gene: TRBV5-1
clone size: NA
CDR3 protein: ASSPLGSGGEDEQF

D gene: TRBD1
J gene: TRBJ2-1
V gene: TRBV29-1
clone size: NA
CDR3 protein: SVTQGALADEQF

D gene: TRBD1
J gene: TRBJ1-4
V gene: TRBV7-2
clone size: NA
CDR3 protein: ASSLAGGKEKLF

D gene: TRBD1
J gene: TRBJ2-1
V gene: TRBV11-3
clone size: NA
CDR3 protein: ASSDTGGFGNEQF

D gene: TRBD2
J gene: TRBJ2-3
V gene: TRBV20-1
clone size: NA
CDR3 protein: SAGLANTQY

D gene: NA
J gene: TRBJ1-5
V gene: TRBV1
clone size: once
CDR3 protein: TSSQEHQEISNQPQH

D gene: TRBD2
J gene: TRBJ2-7
V gene: TRBV5-1
clone size: NA
CDR3 protein: ASRGLAGLYEQY

D gene: NA
J gene: TRBJ1-6
V gene: TRBV6-6
clone size: NA
CDR3 protein: ASSYGGWGGGSPLH

D gene: NA
J gene: TRBJ1-1
V gene: TRBV11-2
clone size: NA
CDR3 protein: ASKSTGTEAF